The 20 T cell receptor beta chains below come from one sample, sequenced in a study of molecular identifiers for immune sequencing clone quantification. TCRdb redid the calling of the PCR reads with MiXCR, one entry per CDR3 protein. The data hold some 580,000 distinct CDR3 sequences, with about 25% observed a single time. Input material: naive CD8+ T cells from blood, with Jurkat cell RNA spiked in. Subset in this sample: FACS-sorted CD8+CD4-CCR7+CD45RA+ naive T cells. Every receptor here comes from a human donor in good health. Some libraries in this study had Jurkat cell RNA spiked in.

This clonotype has just a few counts. This chain joins TRBV3-2 and TRBJ2-7; the table's D call of TRBD1 was not tested on the DNA. TRBV3-2 is a known pseudogene. The CDR3 length is 11 residues. The CDR3 loop is CATPRVQEQYF. The CDR3 bases are TGTGCCACCCCCCGGGTCCAAGAGCAGTACTTC.

This clonotype was counted a few times. This chain connects TRBV20-1 to TRBJ2-5, with 9 bases that match TRBD2. The germline gives CDR1 DFQATT, CDR2 SNEGSKA (reference sequence). The J segment lost 2 bases and the V segment lost 6 bases, leaving 16 bases of the junction unmatched. CDR3 length: 17 amino acids. The DNA for the CDR3 is TGCAGTGCCCGCCCGTGGGGTAGCGGGAGTGAACAAGAGACCCAGTACTTC. Its translation: CSARPWGSGSEQETQYF.

On this clonotype itself: One base away lies a much larger clone, so this may be a sequencing read error. The chain combines TRBV14 with TRBJ1-3; D remains unclear. The germline gives CDR1 SGHDN, CDR2 FVKESK. The length of the CDR3 is 17 residues. CDR3 nucleotide sequence: TGTACCAGCAGCCAAGTTGCCCATTTCACCTCTGGAAACACCATATATTTT. Translating it yields CTSSQVAHFTSGNTIYF.

Concerning this clonotype: A much larger clone lies one base from this, so it may be a read error. Since no conserved phenylalanine or tryptophan closes the CDR3, a read error is the likely cause. The CDR3 region has the DNA TGTGCCAGCAGCTGGGTACTAGCTGGGTTAGACTACGAGCAGTACCTC. Translation: CASSWVLAGLDYEQYL. The chain is built from TRBV5-3 and TRBJ2-7; the D gene is possibly TRBD2 (6 bases). TRBV5-3 counts as an open reading frame of uncertain function. This CDR3 spans 16 amino acids.

This rearrangement joins TRBV3-1 to TRBJ2-5; no clear D gene. This CDR3 is 13 amino acids long. CDR1 is LGHDT and CDR2 is YNNKEL in the germline V gene (reference sequence). V lost 3 bases to trimming and J lost 3 bases, with 8 bases between them. In nucleotides, the CDR3 is TGTGCCAGCAGCCAGGTGGCAGAAGAGACCCAGTACTTC. Its protein product is CASSQVAEETQYF.

This chain uses TRBV13 with TRBJ2-5; D gene uncertain. CDR1 and CDR2 (germline): PRHDT, FYEKMQ (reference sequence). V was shortened by 8 bases and J by 1 base, with 14 bases between the two germline ends. CDR3 length equals 14 residues. As DNA, the CDR3 is TGTGCCAGCGAATCGGAGTTCTCCCAAGAGACCCAGTACTTC. The encoded protein is CASESEFSQETQYF.

On this clonotype: This likely comes from a read error, as the CDR3 has no conserved phenylalanine or tryptophan at its end. J is TRBJ1-1 and V is TRBV4-3; D gene unclear. CDR3 length equals 14 residues. Germline V gene sequence: CDR1 LGHNA, CDR2 YSLEER. The CDR3 DNA is TGCGCCAGCAGCCAAGACGACATGAACACTGCAGCTTTCTCT. Protein: CASSQDDMNTAAFS.

Note on this clonotype: A much larger clone is a single base away; this may be a read error. The rearrangement joins TRBV4-1 to TRBJ2-2; D unresolved. CDR3 length: 16 residues. Per the germline V gene, CDR1 is MGHRA and CDR2 is YSYEKL. CDR3 in amino acids: CARSQDPGPVTGELFF. CDR3 coding DNA: TGCGCCAGGAGCCAAGATCCGGGTCCGGTCACCGGGGAGCTGTTTTTT.

This clonotype was detected only a few times. CDR3 sequence reads: CSARPRDRPYEQYF. In DNA form, the CDR3 reads TGCAGTGCTAGGCCTAGGGACAGACCCTACGAGCAGTACTTC. The chain links TRBV20-1 to TRBJ2-7; TRBD1 matches 7 bases. Germline V gives CDR1 DFQATT, CDR2 SNEGSKA (reference sequence). The CDR3 length is 14 residues. V dropped 3 bases and J dropped 2; count of bases not matched to a gene: 7.

This clonotype was recorded at least ten times. The genes are TRBV10-2 and TRBJ2-2; either TRBD1 or TRBD2 may supply D (5 bases each). CDR1 is WSHSY, CDR2 SAAADI, per germline. Trimming shortened V by 3 bases and J by 10 bases, and 9 bases separated the two germline ends. This CDR3 has 12 residues. The CDR3 DNA reads as TGCGCCAGCAGTGATCGGGGACCGGAGCTGTTTTTT. This codes for CASSDRGPELFF.

This clonotype was counted many times. The V and J genes are TRBV6-5 and TRBJ2-3; 12 nucleotides align to TRBD2. Germline CDR1 is MNHEY and CDR2 is SVGAGI. The length of the CDR3 is 16 residues. J lost 1 base, V lost 5 bases, and 4 bases had no gene match. DNA for the CDR3: TGTGCCAGCAGTGGCGGACTAGCGGGACGCACAGATACGCAGTATTTT. It codes for CASSGGLAGRTDTQYF.

This clonotype was detected many times. The chain couples TRBV7-9 to TRBJ2-7, with D possibly being TRBD1 (6 bases). From germline, CDR1 is SEHNR and CDR2 FQNEAQ (reference sequence). V gave up 4 bases and J gave up 6 bases, with 16 bases separating them. The CDR3 is 14 residues long. Written as DNA, the CDR3 is TGTGCCAGCAGCTCGGACTGGACAGTCGCCGAGCAGTACTTC. It encodes CASSSDWTVAEQYF. The variable domain in full, with the rest retrieved from reference TRBV7-9 and TRBJ2-7, is DTGVSQNPRHKITKRGQNVTFRCDPISEHNRLYWYRQTLGQGPEFLTYFQNEAQLEKSRLLSDRFSAERPKGSFSTLEIQRTEQGDSAMYLCASSSDWTVAEQYFGPGTRLTVT.

The rearrangement uses TRBV9 and TRBJ1-3; D call uncertain. Germline assignment: CDR1 SGDLS and CDR2 YYNGEE. The CDR3 has 13 amino acids. Trimming cost V 0 bases and J 0 bases, with 1 base left between them. CDR3: CASSVGSGNTIYF. The CDR3 nucleotides read TGTGCCAGCAGCGTAGGCTCTGGAAACACCATATATTTT.

This clonotype was detected many times. The chain uses TRBV6-6 and TRBJ1-5; D gene ambiguous. V was trimmed by 2 bases and J by 5 bases, leaving 13 bases between them. Germline V gene sequence: CDR1 MNHNY, CDR2 SVGAGI (reference sequence). The CDR3 is 15 residues long. CDR3 region: CASSYEANLYQPQHF. CDR3 DNA sequence: TGTGCCAGCAGTTACGAGGCGAACCTCTATCAGCCCCAGCATTTT.

In its sample, this clonotype was seen many times. This chain joins TRBV7-9 and TRBJ1-5; D is unresolved. Per the germline V gene, CDR1 is SEHNR and CDR2 is FQNEAQ (reference sequence). V lost 5 bases and J 5 bases, leaving 22 bases between the germline ends. This CDR3 region has 17 residues. The CDR3, as DNA: TGTGCCAGCAGCCTAAGAGCTAGGCCTCCTGAGGATCAGCCCCAGCATTTT. Its translation: CASSLRARPPEDQPQHF. The full variable domain, in which reference TRBV7-9 and TRBJ1-5 provide the parts outside the CDR3, is DTGVSQNPRHKITKRGQNVTFRCDPISEHNRLYWYRQTLGQGPEFLTYFQNEAQLEKSRLLSDRFSAERPKGSFSTLEIQRTEQGDSAMYLCASSLRARPPEDQPQHFGDGTRLSIL.

The table lists this clonotype with a few counts. This rearrangement joins TRBV12-3 or TRBV12-4 to TRBJ2-3; D unresolved. The CDR3 spans 12 residues. Trimming cost V 2 bases and J 4 bases, with 4 bases left between them. The CDR3 loop reads CASSLNSDTQYF. The CDR3 bases are TGTGCCAGCAGTTTAAACTCAGATACGCAGTATTTT.

This clonotype was counted only a few times. The chain carries TRBV4-3 and TRBJ1-4, with D tentatively TRBD1 (6 bases). The CDR3 extends over 15 amino acids. V was shortened by 2 bases and J by 2 bases, with 9 bases between the two germline ends. Germline CDR1 reads LGHNA; CDR2 reads YSLEER. In DNA, the CDR3 is TGCGCCAGCAGCCAATGGACAGACACTAATGAAAAACTGTTTTTT. Residues: CASSQWTDTNEKLFF.

As for this clonotype: The germline gene is not matched at one end of the junction; a read error may be the cause. V usage is TRBV5-1 and J usage is TRBJ1-4; TRBD1 might be the D (6 bases). CDR1 and CDR2 from the germline V gene are SGHRS and YFSETQ. The CDR3 spans 15 residues. The CDR3 reads CASRFQGPTNEQLFF. The DNA for the CDR3 is TGCGCCAGCCGCTTCCAGGGGCCAACTAATGAACAACTGTTTTTT.

The rearrangement uses TRBV3-1 and TRBJ2-3; the match to TRBD1 covers 9 bases. This CDR3 contains 16 residues. Germline V gene sequence: CDR1 LGHDT, CDR2 YNNKEL (reference sequence). Germline trimming cut 0 bases from V and 3 bases from J; bases unmatched to any gene: 4. The CDR3 region is CASSQDGTGITDTQYF. The DNA of the CDR3 is TGTGCCAGCAGCCAAGACGGGACAGGGATAACAGATACGCAGTATTTT.

This clonotype was detected a few times. The gene calls are TRBV12-3 or TRBV12-4 and TRBJ2-3; 7 nucleotides line up with TRBD1. V shed 6 bases, J shed 4 bases, and the junction held 7 bases outside the gene matches. The CDR3 loop spans 14 amino acids. The CDR3 sequence: CASSRHRGADTQYF. In DNA, the CDR3 is TGTGCCAGCAGCCGCCACAGGGGAGCAGATACGCAGTATTTT.